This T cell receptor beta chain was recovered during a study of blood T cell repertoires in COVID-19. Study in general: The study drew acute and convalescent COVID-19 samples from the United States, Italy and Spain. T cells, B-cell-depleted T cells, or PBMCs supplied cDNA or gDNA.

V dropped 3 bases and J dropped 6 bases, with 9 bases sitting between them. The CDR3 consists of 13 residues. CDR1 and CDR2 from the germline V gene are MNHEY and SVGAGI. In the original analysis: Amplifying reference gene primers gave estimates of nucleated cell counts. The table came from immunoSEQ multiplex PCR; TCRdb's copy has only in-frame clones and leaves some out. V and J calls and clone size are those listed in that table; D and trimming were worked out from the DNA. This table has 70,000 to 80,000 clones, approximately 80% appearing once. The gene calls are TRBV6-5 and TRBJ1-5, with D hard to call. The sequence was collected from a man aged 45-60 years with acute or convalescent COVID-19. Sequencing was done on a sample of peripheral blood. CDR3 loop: CASSYERGQPQHF. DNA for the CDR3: TGTGCCAGCAGTTATGAGCGGGGTCAGCCCCAGCATTTT.